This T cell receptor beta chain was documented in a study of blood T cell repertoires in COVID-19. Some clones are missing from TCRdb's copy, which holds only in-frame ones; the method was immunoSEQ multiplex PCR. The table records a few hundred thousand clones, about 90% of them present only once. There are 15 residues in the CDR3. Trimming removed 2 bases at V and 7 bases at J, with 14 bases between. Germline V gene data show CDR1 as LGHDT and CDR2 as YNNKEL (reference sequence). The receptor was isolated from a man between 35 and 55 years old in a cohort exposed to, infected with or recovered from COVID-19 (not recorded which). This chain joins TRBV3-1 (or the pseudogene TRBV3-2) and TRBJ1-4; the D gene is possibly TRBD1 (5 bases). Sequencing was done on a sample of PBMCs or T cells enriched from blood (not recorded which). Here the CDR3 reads CASSQMGQGVEKLFF. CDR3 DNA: TGTGCCAGCAGCCAAATGGGGCAGGGTGTTGAAAAACTGTTTTTT.